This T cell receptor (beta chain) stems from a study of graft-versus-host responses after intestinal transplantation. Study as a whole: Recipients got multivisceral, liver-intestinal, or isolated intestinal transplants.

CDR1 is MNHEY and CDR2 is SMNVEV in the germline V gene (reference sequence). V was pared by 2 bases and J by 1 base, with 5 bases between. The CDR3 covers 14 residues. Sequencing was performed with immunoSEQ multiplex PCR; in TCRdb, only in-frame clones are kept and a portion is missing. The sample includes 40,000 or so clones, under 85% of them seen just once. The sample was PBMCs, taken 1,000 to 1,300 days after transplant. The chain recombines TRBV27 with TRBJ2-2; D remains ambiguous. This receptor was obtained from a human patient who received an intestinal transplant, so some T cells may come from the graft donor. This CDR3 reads CASSLIGNTGELFF. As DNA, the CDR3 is TGTGCCAGCAGTTTAATAGGGAACACCGGGGAGCTGTTTTTT.